The 13 T cell receptor beta chains listed next were all sequenced from one sample in a study of T-cell reconstitution after alpha-beta-depleted transplantation in children. Study-wide findings and caveats: T-cell counts and diversity at one year following transplant were attributed mainly to newly produced T cells.

These receptors have no identified antigens. TCRbeta library construction was performed incorporating unique molecular identifiers. TCRdb recomputed calls from the PCR reads with MiXCR, one row per CDR3 protein. The sample includes 250,000 to 300,000 distinct CDR3 sequences, roughly 7.8% seen only once; the top ten take about 8.2%. The sample here was peripheral blood, taken 360 days after TCRalphabeta/CD19-depleted stem cell transplant. These receptors were obtained from a female patient aged 2-10 years who had a stem cell transplant for Fanconi anemia, so the T cells may come from the graft donor.

There are many counts of this clonotype. V usage is TRBV3-1 and J usage is TRBJ2-7; D unresolved. Germline V CDR1 and CDR2: LGHDT, YNNKEL (reference sequence). Trimming cost V 0 bases and J 2 bases, with 5 bases left between them. This CDR3 has 13 amino acids. The CDR3 is CASSQDRAYEQYF. The CDR3 DNA is TGTGCCAGCAGCCAAGATAGGGCCTACGAGCAGTACTTC.

This clonotype was counted many times. The chain is built from TRBV29-1 and TRBJ2-5, with a possible D match to TRBD1 (6 bases). The CDR3 totals 14 residues. V gave up 7 bases and J gave up 2 bases, with 17 bases separating them. Germline V CDR1 and CDR2: SQVTM, ANQGSEA. The CDR3 loop reads CSAPGDIFQETQYF. CDR3 coding DNA: TGCAGCGCCCCAGGGGATATCTTTCAAGAGACCCAGTACTTC.

This clonotype showed up many times. The V gene is TRBV5-1, the J gene TRBJ2-7, with 8 nucleotides matching TRBD2. In germline, CDR1 is SGHRS, CDR2 YFSETQ. V shed 0 bases, J shed 6 bases, and the junction held 5 bases outside the gene matches. This CDR3 has 14 residues. DNA for the CDR3: TGCGCCAGCAGCTTGGGAGCGGGAGTTGGCGAGCAGTACTTC. It translates to CASSLGAGVGEQYF.

The V and J genes are TRBV2 and TRBJ1-5, with D unresolved. V dropped 1 base and J dropped 5 bases, with 12 bases sitting between them. CDR3 length equals 15 residues. Per germline, CDR1 SNHLY and CDR2 FYNNEI. The CDR3 spells CASSEGAEFYQPQHF. CDR3 nucleotides: TGTGCCAGCAGTGAAGGGGCAGAGTTCTATCAGCCCCAGCATTTT.

The sample holds many counts of this clonotype. The gene calls are TRBV28 and TRBJ2-1; D is tentatively TRBD1 or TRBD2 (6 bases each). V lost 7 bases and J 6 bases, leaving 13 bases between the germline ends. CDR3 length: 13 amino acids. CDR1 MDHEN and CDR2 SYDVKM come from the germline V gene. CDR3 DNA sequence: TGTGCCAGCAAGGGGGGAGTTTCCAATGAGCAGTTCTTC. Translating it yields CASKGGVSNEQFF.

This clonotype appeared many times. The chain's CDR3 is CASSLTGGQGRNIQYF. The CDR3 region has the DNA TGTGCCAGCAGCTTAACGGGGGGACAGGGGAGGAACATTCAGTACTTC. The chain couples TRBV7-9 to TRBJ2-4; 10 nucleotides agree with TRBD1. The length of the CDR3 is 16 residues. V lost 2 bases and J lost 7; bases outside the gene matches: 8. Germline V gives CDR1 SEHNR, CDR2 FQNEAQ (reference sequence). Full variable domain (rest looked up from reference TRBV7-9 and TRBJ2-4): DTGVSQNPRHKITKRGQNVTFRCDPISEHNRLYWYRQTLGQGPEFLTYFQNEAQLEKSRLLSDRFSAERPKGSFSTLEIQRTEQGDSAMYLCASSLTGGQGRNIQYFGAGTRLSVL.

This clonotype was seen only a few times. The chain uses TRBV2 and TRBJ1-1, with D perhaps TRBD1 (6 bases). CDR3 length: 16 residues. Looked up from germline, CDR1 is SNHLY and CDR2 is FYNNEI. V lost 0 bases and J lost 8, with 19 bases in between. The CDR3 sequence: CASSEAELFTGKEAFF. The CDR3 nucleotides are TGTGCCAGCAGTGAAGCCGAACTCTTTACAGGGAAGGAAGCTTTCTTT.

At least ten counts were recorded for this clonotype. V usage is TRBV5-6 and J usage is TRBJ1-6, with D hard to call. CDR1 is SGHDT, CDR2 YYEEEE, per germline. V dropped 2 bases and J dropped 9 bases, with 12 bases sitting between them. The CDR3 is 14 residues long. The CDR3 protein is CASSLQSRSSPLHF. In nucleotides, the CDR3 is TGTGCCAGCAGCTTACAGAGCCGGAGTTCACCCCTCCACTTT. Using reference TRBV5-6 and TRBJ1-6 for the parts outside the CDR3, the full variable domain is DAGVTQSPTHLIKTRGQQVTLRCSPKSGHDTVSWYQQALGQGPQFIFQYYEEEERQRGNFPDRFSGHQFPNYSSELNVNALLLGDSALYLCASSLQSRSSPLHFGNGTRLTVT.

This clonotype was seen only a few times. The gene calls are TRBV4-3 and TRBJ1-6; 7 nucleotides line up with TRBD1. CDR1 is LGHNA, CDR2 YSLEER, per germline. The CDR3 is 17 amino acids. The V segment lost 2 bases and the J segment 3 bases; nucleotides outside the gene matches: 7. Here the CDR3 DNA reads TGCGCCAGCAGCCAAAAAGGCGGGACAGTCTATAATTCACCCCTCCACTTT. It yields the protein CASSQKGGTVYNSPLHF.

This clonotype was recorded a few times. V is TRBV30 and J is TRBJ2-6, with 7 nucleotides matching TRBD1. Germline trimming cut 3 bases from V and 0 bases from J; bases unmatched to any gene: 14. Germline V gives CDR1 GTSNPN, CDR2 SVGIG (reference sequence). The CDR3 is made up of 19 amino acids. As DNA, the CDR3 is TGTGCCTGGAGACCTCTGGGGACAGAGCCGCGCTCTGGGGCCAACGTCCTGACTTTC. The encoded protein is CAWRPLGTEPRSGANVLTF.

This clonotype appeared a few times. The J gene is TRBJ2-7, the V gene TRBV20-1; TRBD2 aligns across 8 bases. From germline, CDR1 is DFQATT and CDR2 SNEGSKA (reference sequence). The V segment lost 1 base and the J segment 3 bases; nucleotides outside the gene matches: 11. The CDR3 has 16 amino acids. Here the CDR3 reads CSARAPIAGSHYEQYF. The CDR3 DNA reads TGCAGTGCTAGAGCCCCAATAGCGGGATCCCACTACGAGCAGTACTTC.

The genes are TRBV15 and TRBJ2-6; D unclear. Trimming removed 5 bases from V and 0 bases from J, with 8 bases in between. CDR3 length equals 15 residues. Germline CDR1 is LNHNV and CDR2 is YYDKDF (reference sequence). The CDR3 DNA is TGTGCCACCAGCGAAACATACTCTGGGGCCAACGTCCTGACTTTC. This gives the protein CATSETYSGANVLTF.

In its sample, this clonotype was seen many times. This chain connects TRBV27 to TRBJ2-1; D gene ambiguous. V lost 5 bases and J lost 3, with 11 bases in between. Looked up from germline, CDR1 is MNHEY and CDR2 is SMNVEV (reference sequence). This CDR3 has 14 amino acids. The CDR3 loop reads CASSPLSGYNEQFF. CDR3 nucleotide sequence: TGTGCCAGCAGTCCCCTCTCCGGCTACAATGAGCAGTTCTTC.